These 28 T cell receptor beta chains originate from one sample sequenced in a study of radiation and T cells in renal cell carcinoma. Profiled with immunoSEQ multiplex PCR; TCRdb holds only in-frame clones, not every one. This table has about 120,000 clones, approximately 85% appearing once. Time point denoted: blood 2 weeks post-SBRT. Treatment described: 15 Gy SBRT to primary tumor, nephrectomy 4 weeks later. This sample comprised blood, obtained from a patient whose treatment included radiotherapy and nephrectomy. The receptor source for this set is a man aged 45 to 65 with renal cell carcinoma.

The chain recombines TRBV11-2 with TRBJ2-3; 8 bases align to TRBD1. V gave up 3 bases and J gave up 0 bases; unmatched junction bases: 8. CDR1 is SGHAT and CDR2 is FQNNGV in the germline V gene. The CDR3 has 17 residues. CDR3 protein: CASSFQRDRPSTDTQYF. The CDR3 nucleotides are TGTGCCAGCAGCTTCCAACGGGACAGGCCTAGCACAGATACGCAGTATTTT.

This rearrangement joins TRBV6-5 to TRBJ2-2, with unresolved D. The V gene lost 0 bases and the J gene lost 1 base, with 6 bases spanning the gap. Germline CDR1 is MNHEY and CDR2 is SVGAGI. The CDR3 covers 15 residues. The CDR3 sequence: CASSYSNLNTGELFF. The DNA for the CDR3 is TGTGCCAGCAGTTACTCGAATCTGAACACCGGGGAGCTGTTTTTT.

This sequence joins TRBV6-6 and TRBJ2-1; tentative D call: TRBD2 (5 bases). CDR3 length equals 14 residues. Germline CDR1 MNHNY, CDR2 SVGAGI (reference sequence). V was pared by 8 bases and J by 6 bases, with 17 bases between. CDR3 DNA sequence: TGTGCCAGCTCGGGGTTTGAGGTCCCCAATGAGCAGTTCTTC. Translating gives CASSGFEVPNEQFF.

The chain couples TRBV9 to TRBJ2-1; D tentatively fits TRBD1 or TRBD2 (5 bases each). The CDR3 is 14 residues long. Looked up from germline, CDR1 is SGDLS and CDR2 is YYNGEE. Trimming removed 0 bases at V and 8 bases at J, with 12 bases between. The CDR3 nucleotides are TGTGCCAGCAGCGTAGGAGGGGATTTTGATGAGCAGTTCTTC. Its protein product is CASSVGGDFDEQFF. Filled out from reference TRBV9 and TRBJ2-1, the complete variable domain reads DSGVTQTPKHLITATGQRVTLRCSPRSGDLSVYWYQQSLDQGLQFLIQYYNGEERAKGNILERFSAQQFPDLHSELNLSSLELGDSALYFCASSVGGDFDEQFFGPGTRLTVL.

The CDR3 nucleotides are TGTGCCAGCAGCTTAACCTGGGACAGAGACACAGATACGCAGTATTTT. It is translated as CASSLTWDRDTDTQYF. The chain couples TRBV7-2 to TRBJ2-3; TRBD1 agrees at 7 bases. This CDR3 is built from 16 residues. CDR1 and CDR2 from the germline V gene are SGHTA and FQGNSA. The junction had 7 bases not matched to a gene; V was cut back by 2 bases and J by 2 bases.

This clone was recorded once. The V and J genes are TRBV29-1 and TRBJ2-5; 10 bases map to TRBD1. Germline CDR1 SQVTM, CDR2 ANQGSEA. J was trimmed by 5 bases and V by 8 bases; bases with no gene match: 8. The CDR3 length is 13 residues. CDR3 sequence (DNA): TGCAGCTCCCGACAGGGGGCGCGGGAGACCCAGTACTTC. Translated, it gives CSSRQGARETQYF.

The CDR3 DNA follows: TGTGCCAGCAGCCCCCCAGGAGTGGGGACCGGGGAGCTGTTTTTT. It is translated as CASSPPGVGTGELFF. The chain recombines TRBV6-5 with TRBJ2-2; unclear D gene. CDR1 is MNHEY and CDR2 is SVGAGI in the germline V gene. This CDR3 has 15 amino acids. Trimming left V 6 bases short and J 5 bases short, with 16 bases between.

The rearrangement links TRBV19 to TRBJ2-2, with 8 nucleotides matching TRBD2. This CDR3 contains 15 residues. Trimming took 3 bases from V and 5 from J; bases not matched to a gene: 5. Germline CDR1 LNHDA, CDR2 SQIVND (reference sequence). CDR3: CASSMPTSGTGELFF. As DNA, the CDR3 is TGTGCCAGTAGTATGCCAACTAGCGGTACCGGGGAGCTGTTTTTT. Full variable domain (remainder filled in from reference TRBV19 and TRBJ2-2): DGGITQSPKYLFRKEGQNVTLSCEQNLNHDAMYWYRQDPGQGLRLIYYSQIVNDFQKGDIAEGYSVSREKKESFPLTVTSAQKNPTAFYLCASSMPTSGTGELFFGEGSRLTVL.

The chain employs TRBV19 and TRBJ1-5; 12 nucleotides line up with TRBD1. V was pared by 10 bases and J by 6 bases, with 7 bases of the junction left unmatched. The CDR3 sequence is 14 residues long. Germline-derived CDR1 and CDR2 are LNHDA and SQIVND (reference sequence). The CDR3 DNA reads as TGTGCCACTTCTGGGACAGGGGGCAGTCAGCCCCAGCATTTT. Protein: CATSGTGGSQPQHF.

This chain joins TRBV7-8 and TRBJ2-3; 7 positions agree with TRBD2. The CDR3 sequence is 15 residues long. CDR1 is SGHVS, CDR2 FQNEAQ, per germline. After removal of 2 bases from V and 3 bases from J, the junction contained 5 bases not matched to a gene. CDR3 in DNA: TGTGCCAGCAGCTTAAACGGGGGAGGGACAGATACGCAGTATTTT. This gives the protein CASSLNGGGTDTQYF.

V usage is TRBV6-5 and J usage is TRBJ2-2; D unresolved. The V gene lost 7 bases and the J gene lost 5 bases, with 17 bases spanning the gap. Germline-derived CDR1 and CDR2 are MNHEY and SVGAGI. This CDR3 contains 15 residues. CDR3 amino acids: CASKQDGLSTGELFF. CDR3 nucleotides: TGTGCCAGCAAACAAGATGGGTTGTCTACCGGGGAGCTGTTTTTT.

As for this clone: This sample includes further DNA sequences coding for the same CDR3. The chain recombines TRBV6-6 with TRBJ2-2; no definite D call. V was pared by 2 bases and J by 6 bases, with 1 base between. Looked up from germline, CDR1 is MNHNY and CDR2 is SVGAGI (reference sequence). The CDR3 is 11 residues long. CDR3 loop: CASSYAGELFF. The DNA of the CDR3 is TGTGCCAGCAGTTACGCCGGGGAGCTGTTTTTT.

The J gene is TRBJ2-7, the V gene TRBV6-1; D is ambiguous. The V and J ends lost 3 bases and 3 bases respectively, with 15 bases between them. Germline V gene data show CDR1 as MNHNS and CDR2 as SASEGT. The CDR3 covers 15 residues. This CDR3 is CASSDIGQIIYEQYF. For the CDR3, the DNA is TGTGCCAGCAGTGACATTGGGCAGATCATCTACGAGCAGTACTTC.

The chain is built from TRBV11-1 and TRBJ2-1; 11 bases are a match to TRBD1. Germline V gives CDR1 SGHAT, CDR2 FQDESV (reference sequence). V trimming: 3 bases; J trimming: 9 bases; junction bases outside the gene matches: 7. This CDR3 is built from 15 residues. The CDR3 DNA reads TGTGCCAGCAGCTTCGGGACAGGGGGTCTGAGTGAGCAGTTCTTC. Protein: CASSFGTGGLSEQFF.

The chain couples TRBV10-3 to TRBJ1-2; D not certain. Germline CDR1 is ENHRY and CDR2 is SYGVKD. The CDR3 spans 14 residues. V gave up 2 bases and J gave up 2 bases, with 9 bases separating them. CDR3 region: CAISEDPANYGYTF. CDR3 sequence (DNA): TGTGCCATCAGTGAGGATCCAGCCAACTATGGCTACACCTTC.

There are many counts of this clone. The chain couples TRBV7-9 to TRBJ2-2; 10 bases are shared with TRBD2. Per the germline V gene, CDR1 is SEHNR and CDR2 is FQNEAQ (reference sequence). CDR3 size: 17 residues. Unmatched junction bases numbered 7, after V lost 5 bases and J lost 1 base. The CDR3 sequence: CASSATSSGGNTGELFF. The DNA of the CDR3 is TGTGCCAGCAGCGCAACCTCTAGCGGGGGGAACACCGGGGAGCTGTTTTTT.

This chain joins TRBV2 and TRBJ2-3; 8 nucleotides align to TRBD2. J was trimmed by 0 bases and V by 7 bases; bases with no gene match: 6. The CDR3 consists of 15 residues. Germline CDR1 and CDR2: SNHLY and FYNNEI. CDR3 loop: CASILRGGSTDTQYF. CDR3 bases: TGTGCCAGCATCCTCCGGGGGGGGAGCACAGATACGCAGTATTTT.

This sequence joins TRBV6-1 and TRBJ2-2; the match to TRBD1 covers 8 bases. The V gene end was trimmed by 10 bases and the J gene end by 0 bases; junction bases not matched to a gene: 4. This CDR3 comprises 14 residues. Germline V gene lookup returns CDR1 MNHNS and CDR2 SASEGT. In DNA form, the CDR3 reads TGTGCCACCTTGGGACAGGCGAACACCGGGGAGCTGTTTTTT. Translation: CATLGQANTGELFF.

The chain couples TRBV6-5 to TRBJ2-7; D is possibly TRBD1 (6 bases). CDR3 length equals 14 residues. The germline CDR1 and CDR2 sequences are MNHEY and SVGAGI. With 4 bases removed from V and 4 bases from J, the gap between germline ends came to 14 bases. The CDR3 sequence is CASSSSGQTYEQYF. CDR3 sequence (DNA): TGTGCCAGCAGTTCAAGTGGACAGACTTACGAGCAGTACTTC.

The rearrangement links TRBV4-1 to TRBJ2-7; D is uncertain. V lost 4 bases and J lost 0, with 13 bases in between. Germline lookup yields CDR1 MGHRA and CDR2 YSYEKL. The CDR3 totals 15 residues. This CDR3 is CASSPRVSSSYEQYF. The DNA for the CDR3 is TGCGCCAGCAGCCCCAGAGTGTCTAGCTCCTACGAGCAGTACTTC.

CDR3 DNA: TGTGCCAGCAGTGAACAGGGTACCGGGGCCAACGTCCTGACTTTC. Protein: CASSEQGTGANVLTF. The chain employs TRBV2 and TRBJ2-6; D perhaps matches TRBD1 (5 bases). CDR1 and CDR2 from the germline V gene are SNHLY and FYNNEI. V lost 2 bases, J lost 4 bases, and 9 bases lay in between. This CDR3 has 15 amino acids.

V gene TRBV11-2 combines with J gene TRBJ1-3; TRBD1 is a possible D gene (5 bases). Trimming removed 5 bases at V and 0 bases at J, with 20 bases between. The germline V gene encodes CDR1 SGHAT and CDR2 FQNNGV. The CDR3 spans 18 residues. The CDR3, as DNA: TGTGCCAGCAGCGCGGGACTGTTTCAGACCCCCTCTGGAAACACCATATATTTT. As protein: CASSAGLFQTPSGNTIYF.

The chain carries TRBV19 and TRBJ2-3, with TRBD2 matching 10 bases. The CDR3 covers 16 residues. The germline V gene encodes CDR1 LNHDA and CDR2 SQIVND (reference sequence). V lost 7 bases to trimming and J lost 4 bases; unmatched junction nucleotides: 11. DNA of the CDR3: TGTGCCAGTAATCCTTCTCTAGCGGGGGAGGCAGATACGCAGTATTTT. Its translation: CASNPSLAGEADTQYF.

J is TRBJ2-7 and V is TRBV7-6, with TRBD1 identical over 8 bases. This CDR3 is 14 amino acids long. Germline-derived CDR1 and CDR2 are SGHVS and FNYEAQ. Trimming took 5 bases from V and 4 from J; bases not matched to a gene: 7. CDR3 in DNA: TGTGCCAGCAGCCCAGGACAGGGAACTTACGAGCAGTACTTC. It translates to CASSPGQGTYEQYF.

This clone was seen only a few times. The J gene is TRBJ2-3, the V gene TRBV4-1; 11 bases fit TRBD2. Germline-derived CDR1 and CDR2 are MGHRA and YSYEKL. The CDR3 is made up of 14 amino acids. J gave up 8 bases and V 0 bases, and 1 base lay outside the gene matches. CDR3 coding DNA: TGCGCCAGCAGCCAAGATGGGACTAGCGGTACGCAGTATTTT. Amino acid sequence: CASSQDGTSGTQYF.

The chain carries TRBV4-1 and TRBJ2-3, with 9 nucleotides matching TRBD1. The CDR3 is 16 amino acids. The germline gives CDR1 MGHRA, CDR2 YSYEKL. Losses at the gene ends were 3 bases for V and 5 bases for J; bases not matched to a gene: 9. The DNA of the CDR3 is TGCGCCAGCAGCCAGGCTATGGGACAGGGAAAAGATACGCAGTATTTT. It yields the protein CASSQAMGQGKDTQYF.

CDR3 amino acids: CASSLRGKGVVNIQYF. The CDR3 nucleotides are TGTGCCAGCAGCTTGCGTGGGAAAGGGGTTGTAAACATTCAGTACTTC. The chain carries TRBV5-5 and TRBJ2-4; D perhaps matches TRBD1 (5 bases). Trimming cost V 1 base and J 6 bases, with 17 bases left between them. The germline V gene has CDR1 SGHKS and CDR2 YYEKEE (reference sequence). The length of the CDR3 is 16 residues.

This chain connects TRBV10-3 to TRBJ1-1; the D is unclear. Per germline, CDR1 ENHRY and CDR2 SYGVKD. The CDR3 spans 14 residues. Trimming cost V 10 bases and J 1 base, with 16 bases left between them. This chain's CDR3 is CATSWTAENTEAFF. Here the CDR3 DNA reads TGTGCCACATCCTGGACGGCAGAGAACACTGAAGCTTTCTTT.